The 14 T cell receptor beta chains reported below all come from one sample, sequenced in a study of early T cells in non-severe SARS-CoV-2 infection. Via MiXCR, TCRdb re-called the 5' RACE reads, giving one row per CDR3 protein. This table holds about 38,000 distinct CDR3 sequences, over 3.5% found once. Sequenced: whole blood. These receptor sequences come from an adult who was a healthcare worker with PCR-confirmed SARS-CoV-2 infection or an uninfected control (not recorded which).

Ten or more counts support this clonotype. V gene TRBV6-4 combines with J gene TRBJ2-1; D is undetermined. This CDR3 has 13 residues. V was pared by 6 bases and J by 6 bases, with 12 bases between. Germline V gene sequence: CDR1 MRHNA, CDR2 SNTAGT. CDR3 in amino acids: CASSPTDSNEQFF. Here the CDR3 DNA reads TGTGCCAGCAGCCCGACTGATTCCAATGAGCAGTTCTTC.

In this sample, this clonotype turned up many times. The chain joins TRBV12-3 or TRBV12-4 to TRBJ1-5; 10 nucleotides align to TRBD1. This CDR3 spans 16 amino acids. The ends lost 6 bases at V and 6 bases at J; junction bases unmatched: 11. CDR3 in amino acids: CASSRPGQGKPQPQHF. The CDR3 DNA follows: TGTGCCAGCAGCAGACCGGGACAGGGGAAACCTCAGCCCCAGCATTTT.

V gene TRBV11-2 combines with J gene TRBJ1-1; no firm D call. V shed 5 bases and J shed 8 bases, with 9 bases lying between them. The CDR3 covers 11 residues. In germline, CDR1 is SGHAT, CDR2 FQNNGV. The CDR3, as DNA: TGTGCCAGCAGCCGCTGGGCCGAAGCTTTCTTT. This gives the protein CASSRWAEAFF.

V gene TRBV7-2 combines with J gene TRBJ2-2, with D possibly called TRBD1 or TRBD2 (6 bases each). V lost 4 bases and J lost 4, with 19 bases in between. The CDR3 sequence is 17 residues long. Germline V gene sequence: CDR1 SGHTA, CDR2 FQGNSA. Here the CDR3 DNA reads TGTGCCAGCAGCTCCTTACTTGAGTGGGGGGCCACCGGGGAGCTGTTTTTT. Amino acid sequence: CASSSLLEWGATGELFF.

This chain links TRBV7-8 with TRBJ2-1; D uncertain. The V end was cut by 2 bases, the J end by 7 bases, with 12 bases between. Germline loops: CDR1 SGHVS, CDR2 FQNEAQ. The CDR3 runs 14 residues. The CDR3: CASSLRFLRNEQFF. The CDR3 DNA sequence: TGTGCCAGCAGCTTAAGGTTTTTGCGAAATGAGCAGTTCTTC.

The V call is TRBV3-1, the J call TRBJ1-1; D perhaps matches TRBD1 (5 bases). Trimming took off 1 base at V and 5 bases at J, with 8 bases between the two ends. From germline, CDR1 is LGHDT and CDR2 YNNKEL (reference sequence). The CDR3 spans 13 residues. The CDR3 DNA sequence: TGTGCCAGCAGCCAAGTGGGGGGAACTGAAGCTTTCTTT. Its translation is CASSQVGGTEAFF.

This clonotype has more than one count but fewer than ten. The V call is TRBV12-3 or TRBV12-4, the J call TRBJ1-5, with D possibly being TRBD1 (5 bases). The V end lost 6 bases, the J end lost 5 bases, and 11 bases lay between the germline ends. This CDR3 contains 13 residues. The DNA of the CDR3 is TGTGCCAGCAGCCTGACGGGGGATCAGCCCCAGCATTTT. It translates to CASSLTGDQPQHF.

This clonotype was seen repeatedly, ten times or more. The chain links TRBV3-1 to TRBJ2-3; tentative D call: TRBD2 (7 bases). This CDR3 is 12 amino acids long. Trimming left V 2 bases short and J 10 bases short, with 10 bases between. The germline V gene has CDR1 LGHDT and CDR2 YNNKEL (reference sequence). The CDR3 loop reads CASSQSGGAQYF. The CDR3 coding sequence is TGTGCCAGCAGCCAATCGGGGGGCGCGCAGTATTTT.

This clonotype was observed at least ten times. The V call is TRBV6-6, the J call TRBJ2-7, with 8 bases that match TRBD1. Losses at the gene ends were 6 bases for V and 7 bases for J; bases not matched to a gene: 5. Germline CDR1 is MNHNY and CDR2 is SVGAGI (reference sequence). This CDR3 contains 12 residues. CDR3 DNA sequence: TGTGCCAGCAGATTTGACAGGGGAGAGCAGTACTTC. It codes for CASRFDRGEQYF.

This sequence joins TRBV18 and TRBJ1-2; 9 nucleotides agree with TRBD1. With V trimmed by 5 bases and J by 11 bases, 12 bases remained unmatched. The germline V gene has CDR1 KGHSH and CDR2 LQKENI. The CDR3 spans 14 residues. CDR3: CASSSSPGQGRYTF. The CDR3 DNA reads TGTGCCAGCTCATCATCCCCGGGACAGGGTCGTTACACCTTC.

This clonotype turned up a few times. This may be a read error: a much more frequent sequence differs by one nucleotide. The chain uses TRBV7-9 and TRBJ1-2; no firm D call. Trimming stripped 0 bases from V and 0 bases from J, with 2 bases between. CDR1 and CDR2 (germline): SEHNR, FQNEAQ (reference sequence). The CDR3 has 13 amino acids. The CDR3 protein is CASSLAANYGYTF. The CDR3 DNA reads as TGTGCCAGCAGCTTAGCAGCTAACTATGGCTACACCTTC.

In this sample, this clonotype turned up a few times. This rearrangement joins TRBV4-1 to TRBJ2-3, with TRBD2 identical over 12 bases. Germline V lookup: CDR1 MGHRA, CDR2 YSYEKL. The CDR3 contains 19 residues. Trimming cost V 0 bases and J 2 bases; bases outside gene matches: 9. CDR3 coding DNA: TGCGCCAGCAGCCAAGATTCGGGACTAGCGGGCGCTCACACAGATACGCAGTATTTT. Translating gives CASSQDSGLAGAHTDTQYF.

In this sample, this clonotype turned up many times. The chain couples TRBV2 to TRBJ1-5; 7 positions match TRBD1. After removal of 7 bases from V and 5 bases from J, the junction contained 8 bases not matched to a gene. In germline, CDR1 is SNHLY, CDR2 FYNNEI. The CDR3 is 14 amino acids. For the CDR3, the DNA is TGTGCCAGCAATTGGAAAGGGGGCTATCAGCCCCAGCATTTT. It is translated as CASNWKGGYQPQHF. Variable domain in full (rest from reference TRBV2 and TRBJ1-5): EPEVTQTPSHQVTQMGQEVILRCVPISNHLYFYWYRQILGQKVEFLVSFYNNEISEKSEIFDDQFSVERPDGSNFTLKIRSTKLEDSAMYFCASNWKGGYQPQHFGDGTRLSIL.

This clonotype was counted a few times. The genes are TRBV18 and TRBJ1-3; 8 nucleotides line up with TRBD1. V was clipped by 3 bases and J by 4 bases; unmatched bases: 5. CDR1 is KGHSH, CDR2 LQKENI, per germline. The CDR3 has 15 amino acids. The CDR3 DNA reads TGTGCCAGCTCACCGGACAGGGTAGCAGGAAACACCATATATTTT. Protein: CASSPDRVAGNTIYF.